This T cell receptor beta chain was recorded in a study of T-cell reconstitution after alpha-beta-depleted transplantation in children. Broader study findings: Diversity and T-cell counts at one year after transplant derived mostly from new T cells.

This clonotype occurred once. What it binds is unknown. Unique molecular identifiers were used to barcode this TCRbeta library. TCRdb fed the PCR reads into MiXCR, producing one record per CDR3 protein. Of approximately 400,000 distinct CDR3 sequences listed, 15% to 20% are singletons. CDR3 length: 15 amino acids. V lost 6 bases to trimming and J lost 6 bases, with 21 bases between them. Germline V gene sequence: CDR1 DFQATT, CDR2 SNEGSKA (reference sequence). The sequence came from a boy younger than two who had a stem cell transplant for Wiskott-Aldrich syndrome, so the T cells may come from the graft donor. The sample was PBMCs, mostly from graft donor cells, taken 360 days after TCRalphabeta/CD19-depleted stem cell transplant. The chain couples TRBV20-1 to TRBJ2-1; tentative D call: TRBD1 (6 bases). CDR3 in amino acids: CSAGGSSLALNEQFF. For the CDR3, the DNA is TGCAGTGCAGGGGGATCGTCGTTAGCCCTCAATGAGCAGTTCTTC.